This T cell receptor (beta chain) comes out of a study of OX40 agonist ivuxolimab in advanced cancers. Across the study: At 0.01 to 10 mg/kg, ivuxolimab was administered intravenously to patients every 2 weeks. Whole-study findings and limits: Certain nonresponding patients likewise had low normalized T-cell clonal expansion. It was not determined which antigens were specifically recognized by the peripheral T cells that had undergone clonal expansion. Clonal expansion was seen in CD4+ and CD8+ blood T cells by week 6 at 0.1 to 3.0 mg/kg.

About this clone: Its antigen is unknown.

The germline V gene encodes CDR1 SGHTA and CDR2 FQGTGA. This CDR3 is built from 15 residues. V lost 2 bases, J lost 5 bases, and 15 bases lay in between. Sequenced by immunoSEQ multiplex PCR; TCRdb stores in-frame clones only, minus some. The sample shows about 54,000 clones, 75% to 95% of them seen only once. Sequenced material: CD4+ or CD8+ T cells sorted from blood, taken in a trial of the OX40 agonist ivuxolimab. J is TRBJ2-5 and V is TRBV7-3; a weak D match, TRBD2 (5 bases). This TCR came from an adult with an advanced solid tumor such as melanoma, head and neck, liver or kidney cancer. CDR3 in DNA: TGTGCCAGCAGCTTAGGGCTAGCACTCGGCGAGACCCAGTACTTC. Translating gives CASSLGLALGETQYF.